The 29 T cell receptor beta chains in this list originate from one sample, sequenced in a study of blood T cell repertoires in COVID-19. Data came from immunoSEQ multiplex PCR; TCRdb stores just in-frame clones and leaves some out. The sample lists over 250,000 clones; 70% to 90% were seen once. The material sequenced was peripheral blood. These receptors originate from a woman aged 65 to 85 with COVID-19, enrolled during active disease.

This clone was detected only once. The J gene is TRBJ2-5, the V gene TRBV30; 10 positions match TRBD2. V lost 2 bases, J lost 3 bases, and 6 bases stayed unmatched. This CDR3 comprises 15 residues. The germline V gene has CDR1 GTSNPN and CDR2 SVGIG (reference sequence). CDR3 loop: CAWSNGLAAKETQYF. For the CDR3, the DNA is TGTGCCTGGAGTAATGGACTAGCGGCGAAAGAGACCCAGTACTTC.

This rearrangement joins TRBV11-2 to TRBJ2-5; 8 bases are shared with TRBD2. J lost 4 bases, V lost 5 bases, and 6 bases had no gene match. The germline V gene has CDR1 SGHAT and CDR2 FQNNGV. The CDR3 totals 14 residues. CDR3 in DNA: TGTGCCAGCAGCCCCACTAGCGGACGAGAGACCCAGTACTTC. It yields the protein CASSPTSGRETQYF.

The rearrangement joins TRBV11-3 to TRBJ1-5, with D perhaps matching TRBD1 (6 bases). The germline V and J ends were trimmed by 4 bases and 4 bases, with 32 bases remaining between them. CDR1 and CDR2 (germline): SGHNT, YENEEA. There are 21 residues in the CDR3. The DNA for the CDR3 is TGTGCCAGCAGCTCAGAAGAGAGCGGGGGGCGAAGGGGGATCGGAAATCAGCCCCAGCATTTT. It specifies CASSSEESGGRRGIGNQPQHF.

The chain combines TRBV9 with TRBJ2-1; no firm D call. From germline, CDR1 is SGDLS and CDR2 YYNGEE. V was shortened by 0 bases and J by 8 bases, with 15 bases between the two germline ends. The CDR3 runs 15 residues. CDR3 coding DNA: TGTGCCAGCAGCGTAGGACCCAGAGCGAGCGATGAGCAGTTCTTC. Its protein product is CASSVGPRASDEQFF.

The chain couples TRBV24-1 to TRBJ1-2; the D is unclear. The CDR3 has 13 residues. V dropped 6 bases and J dropped 3 bases, with 10 bases sitting between them. Germline values: CDR1 KGHDR, CDR2 SFDVKD. The CDR3: CATSPGMHYGYTF. CDR3 sequence (DNA): TGTGCCACCAGTCCGGGTATGCACTATGGCTACACCTTC.

DNA for the CDR3: TGTGCCAGCAGCTTGAAGGGACAGGGGGCGCCTGGCTACACCTTC. Residues: CASSLKGQGAPGYTF. The genes are TRBV5-6 and TRBJ1-2; TRBD1 matches at 12 bases. CDR1 is SGHDT, CDR2 YYEEEE, per germline. The CDR3 contains 15 residues. V shed 1 base and J 7 bases; nucleotides not matched to a gene: 5.

This clone was counted a single time. This chain uses TRBV7-2 with TRBJ2-5; tentative D call: TRBD1 (5 bases). The V gene lost 5 bases and the J gene lost 3 bases, with 13 bases spanning the gap. Germline lookup yields CDR1 SGHTA and CDR2 FQGNSA. The CDR3 consists of 14 residues. CDR3 residues: CASSLRSREETQYF. The CDR3 DNA reads TGTGCCAGCAGCCTAAGGTCCAGGGAAGAGACCCAGTACTTC.

The rearrangement links TRBV7-9 to TRBJ1-1; tentatively, D is TRBD1 (5 bases). This CDR3 has 14 residues. Germline CDR1 reads SEHNR; CDR2 reads FQNEAQ (reference sequence). V was cut by 1 base and J by 3 bases, with 9 bases left in between. The CDR3 is CASSLVVGHTEAFF. DNA of the CDR3: TGTGCCAGCAGCTTAGTGGTGGGGCACACTGAAGCTTTCTTT.

This clone has a handful of counts. The J gene is TRBJ2-7, the V gene TRBV6-1; weak D call: TRBD1 (6 bases). The CDR3 length is 14 residues. CDR1 is MNHNS, CDR2 SASEGT, per germline. The V and J ends lost 0 bases and 7 bases respectively, with 13 bases between them. The CDR3 DNA is TGTGCCAGCAGTGAAGCACCTCAGGGGACGGAGCAGTACTTC. Its protein product is CASSEAPQGTEQYF.

CDR3 DNA sequence: TGTGCCAGCCCGCGGGGGCCTAACTCATCCCAAGAGACCCAGTACTTC. Amino acid sequence: CASPRGPNSSQETQYF. The chain links TRBV11-2 to TRBJ2-5; weak D call: TRBD2 (7 bases). This CDR3 is 16 amino acids long. Germline V gene lookup returns CDR1 SGHAT and CDR2 FQNNGV. Between the trimmed V and J ends, which lost 8 bases and 1 base, there was a span of 20 bases.

The V and J genes are TRBV7-3 and TRBJ2-6, with D possibly being TRBD1 (5 bases). V was trimmed by 8 bases and J by 3 bases, leaving 17 bases between them. This CDR3 has 16 amino acids. The germline V gene encodes CDR1 SGHTA and CDR2 FQGTGA. The CDR3 region is CASEDISPLGANVLTF. The CDR3 DNA reads TGTGCCAGCGAGGACATTTCTCCCCTTGGGGCCAACGTCCTGACTTTC.

The V gene is TRBV27, the J gene TRBJ1-2, with 7 positions matching TRBD1. Per the germline V gene, CDR1 is MNHEY and CDR2 is SMNVEV (reference sequence). CDR3 length equals 13 residues. With 5 bases clipped from V and 6 bases from J, the junction kept 6 bases outside the gene matches. The CDR3 spells CASSPLGGDGYTF. The CDR3 DNA follows: TGTGCCAGCAGTCCCTTAGGGGGCGATGGCTACACCTTC.

The genes are TRBV27 and TRBJ2-7, with 11 bases matching TRBD1. The germline gives CDR1 MNHEY, CDR2 SMNVEV (reference sequence). The CDR3 totals 16 residues. The ends lost 8 bases at V and 4 bases at J; junction bases unmatched: 13. CDR3 sequence reads: CASGNRDRGFFYEQYF. CDR3 coding DNA: TGTGCCAGCGGAAATCGGGACAGGGGGTTCTTTTACGAGCAGTACTTC.

This rearrangement joins TRBV5-1 to TRBJ2-6; TRBD1 matches at 7 bases. There are 16 residues in the CDR3. Germline trimming cut 4 bases from V and 2 bases from J; bases unmatched to any gene: 6. Looked up from germline, CDR1 is SGHRS and CDR2 is YFSETQ. Here the CDR3 DNA reads TGCGCCAGCAGCCGCGAGAGGGGGCCTGGGGCCAACGTCCTGACTTTC. It is translated as CASSRERGPGANVLTF. The full variable domain, in which reference TRBV5-1 and TRBJ2-6 provide the parts outside the CDR3, is KAGVTQTPRYLIKTRGQQVTLSCSPISGHRSVSWYQQTPGQGLQFLFEYFSETQRNKGNFPGRFSGRQFSNSRSEMNVSTLELGDSALYLCASSRERGPGANVLTFGAGSRLTVL.

Remarks on this clone: A read error is likely, as this CDR3 ends without the conserved phenylalanine or tryptophan. The DNA is left out, because the CDR3 cannot be placed on it with certainty; the CDR3 is given as TCRdb lists it. This chain links TRBV5-4 with TRBJ1-2. The length of the CDR3 is 10 amino acids, counting both ends. Germline-derived CDR1 and CDR2 are SGHNT and YYREEE (reference sequence). CDR3 sequence reads: CASAPRGGPS.

CDR3: CATSDPQDTQYF. The CDR3 nucleotides are TGTGCCACCAGTGATCCACAAGATACGCAGTATTTT. The V call is TRBV24-1, the J call TRBJ2-3; D not certain. Germline V gene lookup returns CDR1 KGHDR and CDR2 SFDVKD. Trimming pared 3 bases from V and 5 bases from J, leaving 5 bases between. This CDR3 contains 12 residues.

This clone has only a few counts. This rearrangement joins TRBV21-1 to TRBJ1-1; the table's D call, TRBD1, was not checked against the DNA. TRBV21-1 constitutes a pseudogene. The CDR3 spans 14 residues. CDR3 sequence reads: CATGELDMNTEAFF. CDR3 DNA sequence: TGTGCCACCGGCGAGCTGGACATGAACACTGAAGCTTTCTTT.

V gene TRBV5-1 combines with J gene TRBJ1-1, with a tentative D call TRBD1 (6 bases). There are 16 residues in the CDR3. Germline assignment: CDR1 SGHRS and CDR2 YFSETQ. Trimming stripped 0 bases from V and 7 bases from J, with 19 bases between. CDR3: CASSLGDETGGFEAFF. Here the CDR3 DNA reads TGCGCCAGCAGCTTGGGGGACGAGACAGGAGGATTTGAAGCTTTCTTT. The whole variable domain, remainder taken from reference TRBV5-1 and TRBJ1-1, is KAGVTQTPRYLIKTRGQQVTLSCSPISGHRSVSWYQQTPGQGLQFLFEYFSETQRNKGNFPGRFSGRQFSNSRSEMNVSTLELGDSALYLCASSLGDETGGFEAFFGQGTRLTVV.

The chain is built from TRBV12-3 or TRBV12-4 and TRBJ1-2; D ambiguous. This CDR3 has 12 residues. The V gene lost 2 bases and the J gene lost 8 bases, with 9 bases spanning the gap. Written as DNA, the CDR3 is TGTGCCAGCAGTTTAAGCCAGAGGGGCTACACCTTC. It encodes CASSLSQRGYTF.

In its sample, this clone was seen a few times. The CDR3 protein is CASSSDRGSPLHF. The CDR3 nucleotides read TGTGCCAGCAGCTCGGACAGGGGATCACCCCTCCACTTT. The chain is built from TRBV11-2 and TRBJ1-6; 9 bases line up with TRBD1. CDR1 is SGHAT and CDR2 is FQNNGV in the germline V gene. The CDR3 totals 13 residues. With V trimmed by 4 bases and J by 10 bases, 2 bases remained unmatched.

This clone was detected only a few times. The rearrangement uses TRBV5-1 and TRBJ2-7; 8 nucleotides align to TRBD2. The germline CDR1 and CDR2 sequences are SGHRS and YFSETQ. The ends lost 0 bases at V and 6 bases at J; junction bases unmatched: 8. This CDR3 contains 15 residues. This CDR3 is CASSLVPGTSLEQYF. The CDR3 nucleotides read TGCGCCAGCAGCTTGGTCCCCGGGACTAGTCTCGAGCAGTACTTC.

The chain combines TRBV19 with TRBJ2-1; 12 nucleotides agree with TRBD2. The germline V gene encodes CDR1 LNHDA and CDR2 SQIVND (reference sequence). Trimming cost V 9 bases and J 6 bases; bases outside gene matches: 6. This CDR3 spans 14 amino acids. This chain's CDR3 is CASALAGGVNEQFF. CDR3 sequence (DNA): TGTGCCAGCGCCCTAGCGGGGGGGGTCAATGAGCAGTTCTTC.

Turning to this clone: The sample holds other DNA sequences that translate to the same CDR3. This chain links TRBV12-3 or TRBV12-4 with TRBJ2-1, with D possibly TRBD1 on 5 matching bases. Trimming pared 3 bases from V and 4 bases from J, leaving 7 bases between. CDR3 length equals 13 residues. CDR3 in amino acids: CASSLGLYNEQFF. In DNA, the CDR3 is TGTGCCAGCAGTTTGGGGCTATACAATGAGCAGTTCTTC.

The rearrangement uses TRBV6-5 and TRBJ1-1; D possibly corresponds to TRBD1 (6 bases). The CDR3 totals 11 residues. Per germline, CDR1 MNHEY and CDR2 SVGAGI. V lost 6 bases, J lost 8 bases, and 10 bases lay in between. CDR3 nucleotides: TGTGCCAGCAGGGACAGTAGAGAAGCTTTCTTT. It codes for CASRDSREAFF.

This clone was seen a single time. The chain carries TRBV28 and TRBJ1-4; 9 positions match TRBD1. Germline CDR1 is MDHEN and CDR2 is SYDVKM. V lost 5 bases to trimming and J lost 4 bases; unmatched junction nucleotides: 5. The CDR3 is 15 residues long. As DNA, the CDR3 is TGTGCCAGCAGTGGGACGGACAGGGGTAATGAAAAACTGTTTTTT. Its protein product is CASSGTDRGNEKLFF.

The chain employs TRBV13 and TRBJ1-1; the D gene is possibly TRBD1 (5 bases). CDR1 and CDR2 from the germline V gene are PRHDT and FYEKMQ (reference sequence). The CDR3 runs to 15 residues. Trimming cost V 1 base and J 1 base, with 10 bases left between them. As DNA, the CDR3 is TGTGCCAGCAGCTTAGAGGAGGGGCAGAACACTGAAGCTTTCTTT. Protein product: CASSLEEGQNTEAFF.

The rearrangement uses TRBV6-2 or TRBV6-3 and TRBJ2-7, with TRBD2 identical over 11 bases. Per the germline V gene, CDR1 is MNHEY and CDR2 is SVGEGT. The V and J ends lost 6 bases and 2 bases, in that order; junction bases with no gene match: 9. The CDR3 covers 16 residues. The CDR3 loop reads CASSPSLAGGTYEQYF. CDR3 bases: TGTGCCAGCAGCCCGAGTCTAGCGGGGGGCACCTACGAGCAGTACTTC.

This rearrangement joins TRBV12-3 or TRBV12-4 to TRBJ2-1; possible D gene TRBD1, 7 bases. V lost 3 bases and J 9 bases, leaving 12 bases between the germline ends. The CDR3 contains 13 residues. CDR3 nucleotides: TGTGCCAGCAGTTTCCAGGGGGGCCGTGAGCAGTTCTTC. This sequence encodes CASSFQGGREQFF.

The V gene is TRBV28, the J gene TRBJ2-2; 9 positions agree with TRBD1. Germline CDR1 is MDHEN and CDR2 is SYDVKM. The V gene end was trimmed by 1 base and the J gene end by 5 bases; junction bases not matched to a gene: 5. This CDR3 has 16 residues. The CDR3 protein is CASSLLDRGVTGELFF. For the CDR3, the DNA is TGTGCCAGCAGTTTATTGGACAGGGGTGTTACCGGGGAGCTGTTTTTT.